This section outlines one T cell receptor beta chain sequence together with its context. Its antigen is as yet unknown. V shed 1 base, J shed 5 bases, and the junction held 3 bases outside the gene matches. Germline CDR1 is SGHTA and CDR2 is FQGNSA. This CDR3 has 15 residues. The data are from a study of post-analysis software for immune sequencing data. Study-wide points: Controls showed significantly higher normalized Chao1 diversity than did multiple sclerosis patients. Strong co-clustering by F measure was seen for same-batch samples. Higher frequency in patients than in controls was seen for roughly five TRBV segments, with TRBV5-6, TRBV5-1 and TRBV20-1 among them.

Built from TCR beta cDNA, the libraries had unique molecular identifiers in them. TCRdb reprocessed the PCR reads via MiXCR and lists one record per CDR3 protein. The sample contains roughly 620,000 distinct CDR3 sequences, around 40% of which appear only once. The source of this sequence is a girl aged 10 to 17 with multiple sclerosis. The sample consisted of blood. The chain carries TRBV7-2 and TRBJ2-1; 9 nucleotides line up with TRBD2. The CDR3 spells CASSLGGRENNEQFF. The CDR3 DNA follows: TGTGCCAGCAGCTTAGGCGGGAGGGAGAACAATGAGCAGTTCTTC. The full variable domain, with the rest looked up from reference TRBV7-2 and TRBJ2-1, is GAGVSQSPSNKVTEKGKDVELRCDPISGHTALYWYRQSLGQGLEFLIYFQGNSAPDKSGLPSDRFSAERTGGSVSTLTIQRTQQEDSAVYLCASSLGGRENNEQFFGPGTRLTVL.